This note documents a single T cell receptor (beta chain) sequence. Its specificity is unknown. These data belong to a study of CD8+ T cells in alopecia areata. Study summary: The study gave treated patients oral tofacitinib at 5 to 10 mg twice daily. Study conclusions and caveats: Possibly because of HLA-related factors, TCR sharing was less clear across patients than in mice.

Punch biopsies of lesional scalp, plus peripheral blood, were taken from alopecia areata patients. Extracted RNA was reverse transcribed into cDNA, the sequencing template. The repertoire was sequenced with immunoSEQ multiplex PCR; TCRdb's copy has only in-frame clones and lacks some. The sample has around 50,000 clones; almost 97% are singletons. From germline, CDR1 is SGHDN and CDR2 FVKESK. The CDR3 sequence is 15 residues long. V shed 6 bases and J shed 1 base, with 13 bases lying between them. The receptor comes from a human donor with alopecia areata. The material was CD8+ T cells sorted from blood, obtained at week 0. V and J are TRBV14 and TRBJ1-3, with D possibly being TRBD1 (6 bases). This CDR3 is CASSRIQGSGNTIYF. The CDR3 nucleotides read TGTGCCAGCAGTCGCATACAGGGATCTGGAAACACCATATATTTT.